The 24 T cell receptor beta chains below were found in one sample sequenced in a study of T cell repertoires in cytomegalovirus infection. TCRdb ran MiXCR on the reads and lists one entry per CDR3 protein. The sample lists approximately 270,000 distinct CDR3 sequences, around 20% occurring once. These receptors have no known antigen. The sequencing here drew on cultured PBMCs, taken from culture after CMV antigen stimulation. The receptors shown here come from a human donor in good health (CMV status not recorded). Some clones in this sample may be carry-over from other donors' samples.

Details on this clonotype: The junction differs from germline at one of its ends, possibly a read error. The rearrangement joins TRBV7-9 to TRBJ2-3; D gene uncertain. The CDR3 totals 10 residues. Germline V lookup: CDR1 SEHNR, CDR2 FQNEAQ (reference sequence). This CDR3 is CTGRTDTQYF. CDR3 DNA sequence: TGCACCGGGCGCACAGATACGCAGTATTTT.

This clonotype was observed a handful of times. The chain carries TRBV7-6 and TRBJ1-3, with 9 bases aligning to TRBD1. Germline CDR1 is SGHVS and CDR2 is FNYEAQ. The trim removed 2 bases at V and 0 bases at J, leaving 8 bases unmatched. The CDR3 loop spans 18 amino acids. CDR3 coding DNA: TGTGCCAGCAGCTTACTCGTGGGACAGGGATACTCTGGAAACACCATATATTTT. Translated: CASSLLVGQGYSGNTIYF.

This clonotype was observed a few times. The genes are TRBV2 and TRBJ2-7; D possibly corresponds to TRBD2 (6 bases). Trimming removed 3 bases from V and 5 bases from J, with 14 bases in between. This CDR3 region has 14 residues. Germline CDR1 is SNHLY and CDR2 is FYNNEI. DNA of the CDR3: TGTGCCAGCAGTGATCTTTCAGGACTAAACGAGCAGTACTTC. Translated: CASSDLSGLNEQYF.

This clonotype was seen a few times. The chain recombines TRBV19 with TRBJ2-5; TRBD2 matches at 7 bases. Unmatched junction bases numbered 12, after V lost 0 bases and J lost 5 bases. This CDR3 has 17 residues. Germline loops: CDR1 LNHDA, CDR2 SQIVND (reference sequence). The CDR3 nucleotides are TGTGCCAGTAGTATAGAAGGGTGGGGCGGGAGTATGGAGACCCAGTACTTC. Amino acids: CASSIEGWGGSMETQYF.

The V and J genes are TRBV6-4 and TRBJ2-3; D is ambiguous. The CDR3 has 13 residues. Trimming took off 3 bases at V and 2 bases at J, with 6 bases between the two ends. CDR1 is MRHNA and CDR2 is SNTAGT in the germline V gene. This chain's CDR3 is CASSDSNTDTQYF. In DNA form, the CDR3 reads TGTGCCAGCAGTGATTCTAACACAGATACGCAGTATTTT.

V gene TRBV7-9 combines with J gene TRBJ1-2; perhaps TRBD1 as D (5 bases). Germline-derived CDR1 and CDR2 are SEHNR and FQNEAQ (reference sequence). V was clipped by 0 bases and J by 0 bases, with 11 bases between them. The CDR3 covers 16 residues. In nucleotides, the CDR3 is TGTGCCAGCAGCTTAGCGGGGCCAGGAACTAACTATGGCTACACCTTC. Its protein is CASSLAGPGTNYGYTF.

The chain couples TRBV12-3 or TRBV12-4 to TRBJ2-5; 8 nucleotides match TRBD2. The CDR3 totals 15 residues. The J segment lost 4 bases and the V segment lost 6 bases, leaving 10 bases of the junction unmatched. In DNA, the CDR3 is TGTGCCAGCAGGCTTAGGCTGCTAGCGGGAGAGACCCAGTACTTC. Protein: CASRLRLLAGETQYF.

Ten or more counts support this clonotype. The chain recombines TRBV5-4 with TRBJ2-3; TRBD1 matches 11 bases. J lost 4 bases, V lost 4 bases, and 2 bases had no gene match. Germline V gives CDR1 SGHNT, CDR2 YYREEE (reference sequence). This CDR3 comprises 14 residues. CDR3: CASSVGQGADTQYF. The CDR3 DNA reads TGTGCCAGCAGCGTGGGACAGGGGGCAGATACGCAGTATTTT.

This clonotype has just a few counts. The chain is built from TRBV14 and TRBJ2-7; D uncertain. This CDR3 has 13 residues. Germline CDR1 SGHDN, CDR2 FVKESK. V was shortened by 3 bases and J by 1 base, with 7 bases between the two germline ends. CDR3 nucleotides: TGTGCCAGCAGCCACCGGACGTCCTACGAGCAGTACTTC. This translates into CASSHRTSYEQYF.

In this sample, this clonotype turned up a few times. The chain is built from TRBV7-6 and TRBJ1-1; D is ambiguous. V lost 0 bases and J lost 2, with 7 bases in between. CDR3 length: 14 residues. CDR1 SGHVS and CDR2 FNYEAQ come from the germline V gene. The CDR3 nucleotides are TGTGCCAGCAGCTTAGCGCTAAGAAACACTGAAGCTTTCTTT. Amino acid sequence: CASSLALRNTEAFF.

The rearrangement joins TRBV15 to TRBJ2-4; no reliable D call. In germline, CDR1 is LNHNV, CDR2 YYDKDF (reference sequence). Trimming took off 3 bases at V and 0 bases at J, with 6 bases between the two ends. The CDR3 loop spans 14 amino acids. The CDR3 nucleotides read TGTGCCACCAGCAGCCGATTAGCCAAAAACATTCAGTACTTC. Residues: CATSSRLAKNIQYF.

This chain links TRBV19 with TRBJ1-1; 8 bases match TRBD1. The CDR3 loop spans 16 amino acids. After removal of 6 bases from V and 5 bases from J, the junction contained 14 bases not matched to a gene. CDR1 is LNHDA, CDR2 SQIVND, per germline (reference sequence). CDR3 region: CASSPWTGSLLTEAFF. The CDR3 coding sequence is TGTGCCAGTAGCCCCTGGACAGGGTCGCTATTGACTGAAGCTTTCTTT. The entire variable domain, with the rest obtained from reference TRBV19 and TRBJ1-1, is as follows: DGGITQSPKYLFRKEGQNVTLSCEQNLNHDAMYWYRQDPGQGLRLIYYSQIVNDFQKGDIAEGYSVSREKKESFPLTVTSAQKNPTAFYLCASSPWTGSLLTEAFFGQGTRLTVV.

The sample holds many counts of this clonotype. One end of the junction is discordant with germline, which a read error may explain. The CDR3 reads CASRLAGQPYNEQFF. DNA of the CDR3: TGTGCCAGCAGATTAGCGGGACAACCATACAATGAGCAGTTCTTC. The genes are TRBV7-2 and TRBJ2-1, with TRBD2 matching over 8 bases. The CDR3 has 15 amino acids. Looked up from germline, CDR1 is SGHTA and CDR2 is FQGNSA. Using reference TRBV7-2 and TRBJ2-1 for the parts outside the CDR3, the full variable domain is GAGVSQSPSNKVTEKGKDVELRCDPISGHTALYWYRQSLGQGLEFLIYFQGNSAPDKSGLPSDRFSAERTGGSVSTLTIQRTQQEDSAVYLCASRLAGQPYNEQFFGPGTRLTVL.

Many counts were recorded for this clonotype. The chain links TRBV7-2 to TRBJ2-1; 8 positions match TRBD2. Germline loops: CDR1 SGHTA, CDR2 FQGNSA. V shed 8 bases and J 7 bases; nucleotides not matched to a gene: 13. This CDR3 comprises 15 residues. CDR3 nucleotides: TGTGCCAGCCCACCACGAGGAGCGGGGGCTAATGAGCAGTTCTTC. It specifies CASPPRGAGANEQFF. The variable domain in full, completed from reference TRBV7-2 and TRBJ2-1, reads GAGVSQSPSNKVTEKGKDVELRCDPISGHTALYWYRQSLGQGLEFLIYFQGNSAPDKSGLPSDRFSAERTGGSVSTLTIQRTQQEDSAVYLCASPPRGAGANEQFFGPGTRLTVL.

The chain is built from TRBV7-2 and TRBJ2-1; the D is unclear. Deletions cut 3 bases from V and 3 bases from J, with 12 bases between. This CDR3 is built from 15 residues. Germline assignment: CDR1 SGHTA and CDR2 FQGNSA. The CDR3: CASSLNPDFYNEQFF. CDR3 coding DNA: TGTGCCAGCAGCTTGAACCCGGATTTCTACAATGAGCAGTTCTTC.

Ten or more counts support this clonotype. The chain recombines TRBV7-2 with TRBJ1-1, with a tentative D call TRBD1 (6 bases). V dropped 5 bases and J dropped 3 bases, with 13 bases sitting between them. There are 14 residues in the CDR3. Germline V lookup: CDR1 SGHTA, CDR2 FQGNSA. Written as DNA, the CDR3 is TGTGCCAGCAGCCTCGACAGGTCGTACACTGAAGCTTTCTTT. The encoded protein is CASSLDRSYTEAFF.

This clonotype was counted a few times. This chain joins TRBV7-8 and TRBJ2-7, with D possibly being TRBD2 (5 bases). Germline V gene data show CDR1 as SGHVS and CDR2 as FQNEAQ. This CDR3 has 16 amino acids. V lost 4 bases and J lost 1, with 17 bases in between. This CDR3 is CASSYGLQLLSYEQYV. CDR3 bases: TGTGCCAGCAGCTACGGACTCCAACTCCTTTCCTACGAGCAGTACGTC.

At least ten counts were recorded for this clonotype. This rearrangement joins TRBV12-3 or TRBV12-4 to TRBJ2-1; D is ambiguous. V gave up 6 bases and J gave up 0 bases, with 18 bases separating them. The CDR3 length is 17 residues. The CDR3 sequence is CASRGRATFGSYNEQFF. DNA for the CDR3: TGTGCCAGCAGAGGTAGAGCGACTTTTGGCTCCTACAATGAGCAGTTCTTC.

This clonotype has a handful of counts. This sequence joins TRBV28 and TRBJ2-7, with D perhaps matching TRBD1 or TRBD2 (6 bases each). Deletions cut 6 bases from V and 6 bases from J, with 12 bases between. This CDR3 spans 12 amino acids. Germline V CDR1 and CDR2: MDHEN, SYDVKM. The CDR3 sequence: CASRGGLGEQYF. The DNA of the CDR3 is TGTGCCAGCAGGGGGGGCCTCGGCGAGCAGTACTTC.

This clonotype turned up a few times. The rearrangement joins TRBV18 to TRBJ2-1; D remains unclear. V lost 3 bases and J 10 bases, leaving 7 bases between the germline ends. There are 11 residues in the CDR3. CDR1 and CDR2 (germline): KGHSH, LQKENI. CDR3 nucleotides: TGTGCCAGCTCACCTGTGGTCGAGCAGTTCTTC. Translation gives CASSPVVEQFF.

This clonotype was counted only a few times. This chain joins TRBV6-2 or TRBV6-3 and TRBJ2-7; 7 nucleotides align to TRBD2. CDR1 is MNHEY and CDR2 is SVGEGT in the germline V gene. The V gene end was trimmed by 6 bases and the J gene end by 6 bases; junction bases not matched to a gene: 8. This CDR3 is built from 13 residues. CDR3: CASSRDYPLEQYV. For the CDR3, the DNA is TGTGCCAGCAGCCGGGACTACCCACTCGAGCAGTACGTC.

This chain uses TRBV6-6 with TRBJ2-5; D gene unclear. The V gene lost 10 bases and the J gene lost 4 bases, with 25 bases spanning the gap. The CDR3 runs to 16 residues. The germline V gene encodes CDR1 MNHNY and CDR2 SVGAGI (reference sequence). The CDR3 nucleotides are TGTGCCAACACTACCGACCCTGGACCAAGGACAGAGACCCAGTACTTC. Protein: CANTTDPGPRTETQYF.

The chain is built from TRBV5-4 and TRBJ1-6; 7 bases match TRBD1. Trimming cost V 6 bases and J 7 bases; bases outside gene matches: 10. This CDR3 has 15 residues. Germline loops: CDR1 SGHNT, CDR2 YYREEE (reference sequence). In DNA form, the CDR3 reads TGTGCCAGCACATCAGGGGGGACAGTAAATTCACCCCTCCACTTT. Translated, it gives CASTSGGTVNSPLHF.

The chain recombines TRBV15 with TRBJ2-1, with unresolved D. Germline V lookup: CDR1 LNHNV, CDR2 YYDKDF (reference sequence). There are 12 residues in the CDR3. Trimming took off 1 base at V and 7 bases at J, with 5 bases between the two ends. This CDR3 is CATSRVLNEQFF. DNA of the CDR3: TGTGCCACCAGCAGAGTGTTGAATGAGCAGTTCTTC.